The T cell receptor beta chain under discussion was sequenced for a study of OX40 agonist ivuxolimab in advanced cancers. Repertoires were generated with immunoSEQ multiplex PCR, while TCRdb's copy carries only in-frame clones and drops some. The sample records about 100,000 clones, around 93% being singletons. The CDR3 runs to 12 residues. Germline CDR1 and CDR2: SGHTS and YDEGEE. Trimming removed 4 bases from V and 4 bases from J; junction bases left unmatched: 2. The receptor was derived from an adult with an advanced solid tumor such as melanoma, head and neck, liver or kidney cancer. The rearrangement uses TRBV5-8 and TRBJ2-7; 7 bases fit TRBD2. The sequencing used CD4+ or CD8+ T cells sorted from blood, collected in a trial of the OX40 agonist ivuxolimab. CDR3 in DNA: TGTGCCAGCAGCCGAGCGGGATACGAGCAGTACTTC. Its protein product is CASSRAGYEQYF.